The 27 T cell receptor beta chains given below trace back to one sample, sequenced in a study of cytomegalovirus exposure and HLA in healthy donors. The PCR used 60 Vbeta and 13 Jbeta primers. Sequencing was performed with immunoSEQ multiplex PCR; in TCRdb, only in-frame clones are kept and a portion is missing. The sample holds some 120,000 clones; around 10% are singletons and the top ten take around 3%. The source material was PBMCs. These receptors were taken from a man aged 30 to 39 in good health and CMV-seronegative.

This clone was recorded a few times. The chain has TRBV20-1 and TRBJ2-1; a possible D gene is TRBD2 (5 bases). This CDR3 spans 10 amino acids. V was shortened by 6 bases and J by 8 bases, with 8 bases between the two germline ends. Per germline, CDR1 DFQATT and CDR2 SNEGSKA (reference sequence). The CDR3 DNA is TGCAGTGCCGGGGTCGATGAGCAGTTCTTC. This translates into CSAGVDEQFF.

The chain joins TRBV9 to TRBJ2-3, with 7 bases aligning to TRBD2. The V gene's germline CDR1 is SGDLS and CDR2 YYNGEE. This CDR3 spans 16 amino acids. Germline trimming cut 4 bases from V and 1 base from J; bases unmatched to any gene: 9. CDR3 sequence (DNA): TGTGCCAGCAGCTTTACAGCGGGGTATGGCACAGATACGCAGTATTTT. As protein: CASSFTAGYGTDTQYF. The full variable domain, rest sourced from reference TRBV9 and TRBJ2-3, is DSGVTQTPKHLITATGQRVTLRCSPRSGDLSVYWYQQSLDQGLQFLIQYYNGEERAKGNILERFSAQQFPDLHSELNLSSLELGDSALYFCASSFTAGYGTDTQYFGPGTRLTVL.

The chain couples TRBV30 to TRBJ2-5, with D unresolved. CDR1 is GTSNPN, CDR2 SVGIG, per germline (reference sequence). With 4 bases removed from V and 1 base from J, the gap between germline ends came to 16 bases. The CDR3 is made up of 15 amino acids. CDR3 coding DNA: TGTGCCTGGATCGATTATTTTGGCGGCCAAGAGACCCAGTACTTC. This translates into CAWIDYFGGQETQYF.

This clone occurred a few times. Germline is not matched at one junction end, which may reflect a read error. V usage is TRBV2 and J usage is TRBJ2-4; D is unclear. This CDR3 comprises 10 residues. In germline, CDR1 is SNHLY, CDR2 FYNNEI. The CDR3 nucleotides are TGTGCCATCAGTTCTAACATTCAGTACTTC. It translates to CAISSNIQYF.

A few counts support this clone. The chain employs TRBV7-6 and TRBJ2-7; 9 nucleotides align to TRBD2. The V gene's germline CDR1 is SGHVS and CDR2 FNYEAQ. Trimming cost V 5 bases and J 1 base; bases outside gene matches: 9. The CDR3 totals 16 residues. The DNA for the CDR3 is TGTGCCAGCAGCCCCATAGTTAGCGGGAGTTCCTACGAGCAGTACTTC. Translated, it gives CASSPIVSGSSYEQYF.

This clone was seen a few times. V and J are TRBV28 and TRBJ2-1, with TRBD2 matching over 8 bases. Per the germline V gene, CDR1 is MDHEN and CDR2 is SYDVKM. V trimming: 6 bases; J trimming: 12 bases; junction bases outside the gene matches: 16. The CDR3 covers 15 residues. CDR3 nucleotides: TGTGCCAGCAGCTCCGGGACTAGACCCCCATTTGTGCAGTTCTTC. This codes for CASSSGTRPPFVQFF.

This clone has just a few counts. CDR3 coding DNA: TGTGCCACCGATACAGCTAACACTGAAGCTTTCTTT. It is translated as CATDTANTEAFF. This rearrangement joins TRBV7-9 to TRBJ1-1; D remains ambiguous. Germline V lookup: CDR1 SEHNR, CDR2 FQNEAQ (reference sequence). Trimming took off 10 bases at V and 2 bases at J, with 11 bases between the two ends. The CDR3 consists of 12 residues.

This clone was counted between two and nine times. The CDR3 nucleotides are TGTGCCAGTACTTGGCAGGGGACTCAGCCCCAGCATTTT. Protein product: CASTWQGTQPQHF. This sequence joins TRBV19 and TRBJ1-5, with D perhaps matching TRBD1 (6 bases). The CDR3 contains 13 residues. Germline CDR1 is LNHDA and CDR2 is SQIVND (reference sequence). V gave up 7 bases and J gave up 6 bases, with 13 bases separating them.

The table lists this clone with a few counts. The V call is TRBV28, the J call TRBJ1-3, with 10 bases identical to TRBD1. The V segment lost 10 bases and the J segment 4 bases; nucleotides outside the gene matches: 4. CDR1 and CDR2 from the germline V gene are MDHEN and SYDVKM. The CDR3 has 13 amino acids. CDR3 amino acids: CATGTGVGNTIYF. The CDR3 DNA reads TGTGCCACAGGGACAGGGGTCGGAAACACCATATATTTT.

This clone was recorded a few times. The chain recombines TRBV11-2 with TRBJ1-3; D not resolved. Trimming pared 5 bases from V and 3 bases from J, leaving 14 bases between. CDR1 and CDR2 (germline): SGHAT, FQNNGV. CDR3 size: 15 residues. The CDR3 nucleotides read TGTGCCAGCAGCGCGACCGTCGGGAGTGGAAACACCATATATTTT. Protein product: CASSATVGSGNTIYF.

The chain is built from TRBV5-1 and TRBJ1-1; D is ambiguous. The V end lost 0 bases, the J end lost 4 bases, and 13 bases lay between the germline ends. This CDR3 has 15 amino acids. Germline CDR1 SGHRS, CDR2 YFSETQ. The CDR3 sequence is CASSLDLPGSTEAFF. For the CDR3, the DNA is TGCGCCAGCAGCTTGGATTTACCGGGAAGCACTGAAGCTTTCTTT.

This clone was counted a few times. The CDR3 is CASSVDWAYEQYF. The DNA of the CDR3 is TGCGCCAGCAGCGTGGACTGGGCCTACGAGCAGTACTTC. This sequence joins TRBV5-1 and TRBJ2-5, with D perhaps TRBD2 (5 bases). The J call may be wrong; the DNA end is better matched by TRBJ2-7. CDR1 is SGHRS, CDR2 YFSETQ, per germline. The CDR3 is 13 amino acids.

The chain recombines TRBV10-3 with TRBJ1-2; TRBD1 agrees at 8 bases. Losses at the gene ends were 4 bases for V and 3 bases for J; bases not matched to a gene: 4. Germline CDR1 reads ENHRY; CDR2 reads SYGVKD. This CDR3 is built from 14 residues. CDR3 in amino acids: CAISAGGDYYGYTF. In DNA, the CDR3 is TGTGCCATCAGTGCAGGGGGCGACTACTATGGCTACACCTTC.

The rearrangement uses TRBV6-5 and TRBJ1-1; D gene unclear. Trimming took off 0 bases at V and 5 bases at J, with 13 bases between the two ends. The CDR3 consists of 15 residues. CDR1 is MNHEY and CDR2 is SVGAGI in the germline V gene. CDR3 loop: CASSYSARGGTEAFF. The DNA for the CDR3 is TGTGCCAGCAGTTACTCAGCCCGAGGAGGAACTGAAGCTTTCTTT.

This CDR3 reads CASTPAGGEQFF. DNA of the CDR3: TGTGCCAGTACTCCAGCAGGGGGTGAGCAGTTCTTC. V and J are TRBV19 and TRBJ2-1; 7 positions match TRBD1. The CDR3 covers 12 residues. The ends lost 7 bases at V and 9 bases at J; junction bases unmatched: 6. From germline, CDR1 is LNHDA and CDR2 SQIVND (reference sequence).

The V and J genes are TRBV19 and TRBJ2-1; 9 bases fit TRBD2. This CDR3 region has 15 residues. In germline, CDR1 is LNHDA, CDR2 SQIVND (reference sequence). J gave up 6 bases and V 5 bases, and 8 bases lay outside the gene matches. As DNA, the CDR3 is TGTGCCAGTAGTCCAAGCGGGAGGTTTGGCAATGAGCAGTTCTTC. Translated: CASSPSGRFGNEQFF.

DNA of the CDR3: TGTGCCAGTACCCTATACGGGCCTAGCAGTAATGAGCAGTTCTTC. The encoded protein is CASTLYGPSSNEQFF. V gene TRBV19 combines with J gene TRBJ2-1; TRBD2 might be the D (5 bases). With 7 bases removed from V and 7 bases from J, the gap between germline ends came to 20 bases. Germline CDR1 is LNHDA and CDR2 is SQIVND (reference sequence). The CDR3 has 15 amino acids.

This clone has more than one count but fewer than ten. This chain links TRBV5-1 with TRBJ1-6, with TRBD1 matching 10 bases. The J segment lost 10 bases and the V segment lost 4 bases, leaving 5 bases of the junction unmatched. This CDR3 has 14 amino acids. The germline V gene has CDR1 SGHRS and CDR2 YFSETQ. The CDR3: CASSPDRGHSPLHF. The CDR3 DNA reads TGCGCCAGCAGCCCAGACAGGGGGCACTCACCCCTCCACTTT.

The chain uses TRBV7-9 and TRBJ2-7; D gene uncertain. Germline lookup yields CDR1 SEHNR and CDR2 FQNEAQ (reference sequence). The ends were cut back, 5 bases at V and 6 bases at J, with 14 bases in the middle. This CDR3 has 13 amino acids. CDR3: CASSNHLRGEQYF. CDR3 nucleotides: TGTGCCAGCAGCAACCACCTACGTGGCGAGCAGTACTTC.

This clone came up a few times. This chain joins TRBV6-5 and TRBJ2-7, with 7 bases that match TRBD1. The ends lost 4 bases at V and 2 bases at J; junction bases unmatched: 11. Germline V lookup: CDR1 MNHEY, CDR2 SVGAGI. The CDR3 is made up of 16 amino acids. The chain's CDR3 is CASSSPRQGSTYEQYF. CDR3 DNA: TGTGCCAGCAGTTCCCCACGACAGGGAAGTACCTACGAGCAGTACTTC.

This clone was seen a handful of times. The V call is TRBV6-1, the J call TRBJ2-1, with 10 nucleotides matching TRBD2. Per germline, CDR1 MNHNS and CDR2 SASEGT. V dropped 3 bases and J dropped 4; count of bases not matched to a gene: 6. The CDR3 loop spans 16 amino acids. CDR3 nucleotide sequence: TGTGCCAGCAGTGAGGCGGGACTAGCGTTATACAATGAGCAGTTCTTC. Its protein product is CASSEAGLALYNEQFF.

The chain uses TRBV28 and TRBJ2-7; no clear D. CDR3 size: 11 residues. Germline lookup yields CDR1 MDHEN and CDR2 SYDVKM. V lost 5 bases, J lost 6 bases, and 8 bases lay in between. Here the CDR3 DNA reads TGTGCCAGCAGTGACTCCCTCGAGCAGTACTTC. It yields the protein CASSDSLEQYF.

The V and J genes are TRBV9 and TRBJ2-2, with a tentative D call TRBD1 (5 bases). Germline V CDR1 and CDR2: SGDLS, YYNGEE. Between the trimmed V and J ends, which lost 4 bases and 12 bases, there was a span of 19 bases. The CDR3 is 14 residues long. The CDR3 loop is CASSSGSLGAKLFF. In nucleotides, the CDR3 is TGTGCCAGCAGCTCCGGGTCCCTTGGGGCCAAGCTGTTTTTT.

CDR3 sequence reads: CASRRRGLAGDEQFF. In nucleotides, the CDR3 is TGTGCCAGCAGACGTCGGGGACTAGCGGGGGATGAGCAGTTCTTC. The chain recombines TRBV27 with TRBJ2-1, with 14 bases identical to TRBD2. This CDR3 has 15 amino acids. Germline CDR1 is MNHEY and CDR2 is SMNVEV (reference sequence). Losses at the gene ends were 6 bases for V and 8 bases for J; bases not matched to a gene: 6.

The chain employs TRBV27 and TRBJ1-2; 10 bases match TRBD1. Germline V gene lookup returns CDR1 MNHEY and CDR2 SMNVEV (reference sequence). Trimming cost V 0 bases and J 14 bases; bases outside gene matches: 9. There are 14 residues in the CDR3. As DNA, the CDR3 is TGTGCCAGCAGTTTATCATCCGGGACAGGGGCTCTTACCTTC. Its protein is CASSLSSGTGALTF.

This clone was recorded a few times. The chain joins TRBV25-1 to TRBJ2-2; 9 bases match TRBD2. This CDR3 is 15 amino acids long. The V and J ends lost 3 bases and 5 bases, in that order; junction bases with no gene match: 4. Germline CDR1 MGHDK, CDR2 SYGVNS. CDR3 sequence reads: CASSDQRGATGELFF. The DNA of the CDR3 is TGTGCCAGCAGTGACCAGCGGGGGGCAACCGGGGAGCTGTTTTTT. The complete variable domain, with remaining parts taken from reference TRBV25-1 and TRBJ2-2, reads EADIYQTPRYLVIGTGKKITLECSQTMGHDKMYWYQQDPGMELHLIHYSYGVNSTEKGDLSSESTVSRIRTEHFPLTLESARPSHTSQYLCASSDQRGATGELFFGEGSRLTVL.

In this sample, this clone turned up a few times. This chain joins TRBV21-1 and TRBJ2-7; TRBD2 is taken as the D call from the table, unchecked against the DNA. TRBV21-1 is a documented pseudogene. The CDR3 runs to 18 residues. The CDR3 bases are TGTGCCAGCAGCAAAGCCTTTGAACAAGCGGGAGGTTCCTACGAGCAGTACTTC. Translated, it gives CASSKAFEQAGGSYEQYF.